Here is one T cell receptor beta chain with its context. TCRdb keeps only in-frame clones here, not all; method: immunoSEQ multiplex PCR. Here the sample spans approximately 8,500 clones, around two thirds being singletons. The data originate from a study of chemoradiotherapy in HPV16-positive cancers. Losses at the gene ends were 2 bases for V and 3 bases for J; bases not matched to a gene: 7. The CDR3 length is 16 residues. Germline V CDR1 and CDR2: MGHRA, YSYEKL. This material was acquired from a patient who underwent chemoradiotherapy. The TCR sequence derives from a human donor with HPV-associated anogenital cancer. The J gene is TRBJ1-2, the V gene TRBV4-1, with 9 positions matching TRBD1. The CDR3 is CASSQHLQGADYGYTF. Here the CDR3 DNA reads TGCGCCAGCAGCCAACACCTACAGGGGGCGGACTATGGCTACACCTTC.